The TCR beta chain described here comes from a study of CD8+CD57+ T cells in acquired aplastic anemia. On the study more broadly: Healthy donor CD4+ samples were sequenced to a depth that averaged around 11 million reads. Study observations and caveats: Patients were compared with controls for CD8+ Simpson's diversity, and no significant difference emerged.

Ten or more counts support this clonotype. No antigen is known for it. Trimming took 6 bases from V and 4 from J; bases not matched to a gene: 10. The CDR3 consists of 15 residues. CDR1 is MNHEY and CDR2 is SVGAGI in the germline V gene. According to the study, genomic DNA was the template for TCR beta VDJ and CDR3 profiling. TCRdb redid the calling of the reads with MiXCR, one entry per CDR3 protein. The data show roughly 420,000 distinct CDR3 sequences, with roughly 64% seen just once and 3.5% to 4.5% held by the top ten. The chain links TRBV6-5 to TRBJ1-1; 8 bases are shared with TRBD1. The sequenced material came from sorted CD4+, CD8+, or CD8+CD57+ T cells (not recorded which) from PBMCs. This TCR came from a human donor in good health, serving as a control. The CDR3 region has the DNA TGTGCCAGCAGGCCGCCAGGGGGCATGGGCACTGAAGCTTTCTTT. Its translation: CASRPPGGMGTEAFF.